One T cell receptor (beta chain) is described in this entry. As yet, its antigen is unknown. These data belong to a study of identical twins. Only healthy Caucasians were included as donors. TCRdb itself ran the 5' RACE reads through MiXCR, one entry per CDR3 protein. The table lists 200,000 to 250,000 distinct CDR3 sequences, about 11% of them singletons. Overall study findings and caveats: Models underpredicted monozygotic twin sharing of out-of-frame TCR alpha. Insertions were fewer in abundant cord blood beta clonotypes, whereas memory repertoires showed none of this pattern.

The sequence was collected from a man in his fifties in good health. Sequenced input: memory T cells sorted from blood.

The CDR3 DNA follows: TGCGCCAGCAGCTTGGACTACCTAGCTGGGGGTGAGCAGTTCTTC. Translation: CASSLDYLAGGEQFF. This chain uses TRBV5-1 with TRBJ2-1; D possibly matches TRBD1 or TRBD2 (5 bases each). Trimming took 0 bases from V and 9 from J, leaving 16 bases between them. This CDR3 region has 15 residues. Germline-derived CDR1 and CDR2 are SGHRS and YFSETQ.